Following are 19 T cell receptor beta chains from one sample sequenced in a study of blood T cell repertoires in COVID-19. Sequencing was performed with immunoSEQ multiplex PCR; in TCRdb, only in-frame clones are kept and a portion is missing. The repertoire holds around 78,000 clones, with over 75% as singletons. The specimen sequenced was peripheral blood. The receptors stem from a human donor in a cohort sampled during active COVID-19.

This clone came up a few times. The chain has TRBV7-2 and TRBJ2-3; 11 bases line up with TRBD1. V shed 5 bases and J 4 bases; nucleotides not matched to a gene: 5. CDR1 is SGHTA and CDR2 is FQGNSA in the germline V gene. This CDR3 is 15 amino acids long. In nucleotides, the CDR3 is TGTGCCAGCAGCCACGGACAGGGGGCCCCAGATACGCAGTATTTT. It codes for CASSHGQGAPDTQYF.

V is TRBV29-1 and J is TRBJ1-1; D possibly corresponds to TRBD1 (5 bases). The CDR3 sequence is 15 residues long. V was shortened by 5 bases and J by 4 bases, with 20 bases between the two germline ends. Looked up from germline, CDR1 is SQVTM and CDR2 is ANQGSEA. The DNA of the CDR3 is TGCAGCGTTATCACAGGTGGGTCGGTTGGCACTGAAGCTTTCTTT. Its protein product is CSVITGGSVGTEAFF.

The chain uses TRBV18 and TRBJ2-3, with 7 bases identical to TRBD1. This CDR3 has 13 residues. Trimming cost V 4 bases and J 4 bases; bases outside gene matches: 2. The germline V gene has CDR1 KGHSH and CDR2 LQKENI. The CDR3 nucleotides read TGTGCCAGCTCACAACAGGGGTCAGATACGCAGTATTTT. Its protein product is CASSQQGSDTQYF.

The V gene is TRBV2, the J gene TRBJ2-3; 8 bases align to TRBD2. Germline V gene data show CDR1 as SNHLY and CDR2 as FYNNEI. The CDR3 has 14 amino acids. Losses at the gene ends were 6 bases for V and 5 bases for J; bases not matched to a gene: 7. The CDR3 reads CASRAGLGIDTQYF. DNA for the CDR3: TGTGCCAGCAGGGCGGGACTAGGAATAGATACGCAGTATTTT.

The gene calls are TRBV18 and TRBJ2-7; 8 bases line up with TRBD1. Germline trimming cut 6 bases from V and 6 bases from J; bases unmatched to any gene: 13. The CDR3 has 15 amino acids. The germline gives CDR1 KGHSH, CDR2 LQKENI. CDR3 bases: TGTGCCAGCTCTCTGGACAGGGCGAAAGACGGCGAGCAGTACTTC. It translates to CASSLDRAKDGEQYF.

This clone was observed once. The rearrangement uses TRBV7-9 and TRBJ1-5, with 10 bases identical to TRBD1. From germline, CDR1 is SEHNR and CDR2 FQNEAQ (reference sequence). Trimming took 4 bases from V and 4 from J; bases not matched to a gene: 4. The CDR3 is 15 amino acids. The CDR3 bases are TGTGCCAGCAGCTGGGGACAGGGGCCGAATCAGCCCCAGCATTTT. It translates to CASSWGQGPNQPQHF.

This clone was seen a single time. The chain joins TRBV19 to TRBJ2-1; the D is unclear. Trimming removed 2 bases from V and 0 bases from J, with 8 bases in between. This CDR3 contains 15 residues. Germline-derived CDR1 and CDR2 are LNHDA and SQIVND (reference sequence). The chain's CDR3 is CASSISVSSYNEQFF. The CDR3 nucleotides are TGTGCCAGTAGTATAAGCGTGAGCTCCTACAATGAGCAGTTCTTC.

The CDR3 spells CASSLLSGGGEAFF. DNA for the CDR3: TGCGCCAGCAGCTTGCTTTCAGGGGGCGGTGAAGCTTTCTTT. V is TRBV5-1 and J is TRBJ1-1; 8 bases align to TRBD1. The CDR3 spans 14 residues. The germline V gene encodes CDR1 SGHRS and CDR2 YFSETQ. Trimming took 1 base from V and 7 from J; bases not matched to a gene: 6.

The rearrangement links TRBV5-4 to TRBJ1-6, with D unresolved. Trimming took 0 bases from V and 7 from J, leaving 5 bases between them. This CDR3 has 13 amino acids. From germline, CDR1 is SGHNT and CDR2 YYREEE (reference sequence). CDR3 amino acids: CASSLVFNSPLHF. CDR3 coding DNA: TGTGCCAGCAGCTTGGTCTTCAATTCACCCCTCCACTTT.

In nucleotides, the CDR3 is TGTGCCAGCAGTTACTCACAGGGGGCCTTCACTGAAGCTTTCTTT. The encoded protein is CASSYSQGAFTEAFF. The chain carries TRBV6-5 and TRBJ1-1; TRBD1 matches at 9 bases. Per germline, CDR1 MNHEY and CDR2 SVGAGI. Unmatched junction bases numbered 3, after V lost 0 bases and J lost 4 bases. This CDR3 has 15 residues.

The CDR3 loop is CASSLVAGAVGELFF. The CDR3 nucleotides read TGTGCCAGCAGTTTGGTGGCAGGGGCGGTCGGGGAGCTGTTTTTT. The rearrangement links TRBV27 to TRBJ2-2; TRBD1 is a possible D gene (6 bases). In germline, CDR1 is MNHEY, CDR2 SMNVEV (reference sequence). With 3 bases removed from V and 7 bases from J, the gap between germline ends came to 15 bases. CDR3 size: 15 residues.

The rearrangement uses TRBV5-5 and TRBJ2-2; 9 positions match TRBD1. From germline, CDR1 is SGHKS and CDR2 YYEKEE (reference sequence). The V gene end was trimmed by 4 bases and the J gene end by 6 bases; junction bases not matched to a gene: 13. CDR3 length: 17 amino acids. Here the CDR3 reads CASSPFGQGRFPGELFF. Here the CDR3 DNA reads TGTGCCAGCAGCCCATTCGGACAGGGGCGTTTCCCCGGGGAGCTGTTTTTT. Looking up the rest from reference TRBV5-5 and TRBJ2-2 gives the full variable domain: DAGVTQSPTHLIKTRGQQVTLRCSPISGHKSVSWYQQVLGQGPQFIFQYYEKEERGRGNFPDRFSARQFPNYSSELNVNALLLGDSALYLCASSPFGQGRFPGELFFGEGSRLTVL.

The chain links TRBV4-3 to TRBJ2-3; 10 bases agree with TRBD2. J was trimmed by 6 bases and V by 0 bases; bases with no gene match: 6. There are 16 residues in the CDR3. Looked up from germline, CDR1 is LGHNA and CDR2 is YSLEER. The CDR3 protein is CASSQDLASGSDTQYF. The CDR3 nucleotides are TGCGCCAGCAGCCAAGATCTTGCTAGCGGGAGCGATACGCAGTATTTT.

This chain links TRBV11-3 with TRBJ1-4; D possibly corresponds to TRBD1 (6 bases). V shed 6 bases and J shed 4 bases, with 15 bases lying between them. Germline values: CDR1 SGHNT, CDR2 YENEEA. CDR3 length: 15 amino acids. The CDR3: CASRPAGQNNEKLFF. DNA for the CDR3: TGTGCCAGCAGACCCGCCGGACAGAATAATGAAAAACTGTTTTTT.

This clone has more than one count but fewer than ten. This chain joins TRBV11-3 and TRBJ2-1; possible D gene TRBD2, 5 bases. The V gene lost 6 bases and the J gene lost 7 bases, with 13 bases spanning the gap. In germline, CDR1 is SGHNT, CDR2 YENEEA. The CDR3 contains 13 residues. CDR3: CASSSGVWNEQFF. The DNA of the CDR3 is TGTGCCAGCAGTTCCGGGGTCTGGAATGAGCAGTTCTTC.

The rearrangement joins TRBV6-5 to TRBJ1-3, with D tentatively TRBD1 (5 bases). Trimming took 2 bases from V and 2 from J, leaving 10 bases between them. Germline assignment: CDR1 MNHEY and CDR2 SVGAGI. The CDR3 runs 15 residues. The CDR3 region has the DNA TGTGCCAGCAGTTACGCAGGGTTAGCTGGAAACACCATATATTTT. Translation: CASSYAGLAGNTIYF.

This sequence joins TRBV11-2 and TRBJ2-7; 7 nucleotides line up with TRBD1. The germline CDR1 and CDR2 sequences are SGHAT and FQNNGV. CDR3 length equals 14 residues. V trimming: 1 base; J trimming: 3 bases; junction bases outside the gene matches: 3. In nucleotides, the CDR3 is TGTGCCAGCAGCTTAGTACGGGACAGCTACGAGCAGTACTTC. Protein product: CASSLVRDSYEQYF.

The V call is TRBV5-1, the J call TRBJ2-5; the D gene is possibly TRBD2 (7 bases). The CDR3 totals 15 residues. V lost 1 base and J 5 bases, leaving 15 bases between the germline ends. The germline gives CDR1 SGHRS, CDR2 YFSETQ. The CDR3, as DNA: TGCGCCAGCAGCTTGATGGCGGGGGCTGGGGAGACCCAGTACTTC. Amino acids: CASSLMAGAGETQYF. Looking up the rest from reference TRBV5-1 and TRBJ2-5 gives the full variable domain: KAGVTQTPRYLIKTRGQQVTLSCSPISGHRSVSWYQQTPGQGLQFLFEYFSETQRNKGNFPGRFSGRQFSNSRSEMNVSTLELGDSALYLCASSLMAGAGETQYFGPGTRLLVL.

The J gene is TRBJ1-1, the V gene TRBV30; D is uncertain. Germline CDR1 GTSNPN, CDR2 SVGIG (reference sequence). There are 13 residues in the CDR3. The V end lost 2 bases, the J end lost 8 bases, and 15 bases lay between the germline ends. The CDR3 reads CAWSLQQVWEAFF. Here the CDR3 DNA reads TGTGCCTGGAGTCTCCAGCAGGTCTGGGAAGCTTTCTTT.